These 13 T cell receptor beta chains share one sample of origin, sequenced in a study of human T cells and chemical hapten exposure. Time point noted: patch test 2, 6 weeks after DPC sensitization. Stated treatment: therapeutic diphenylcyclopropenone sensitization with weekly scalp DPC. TCRdb re-called the RACE reads through MiXCR, storing one row per CDR3 protein. The sample has about 380,000 distinct CDR3 sequences; about 6.3% are singletons. Here the sequenced sample was whole blood, taken in connection with sensitization to the hapten diphenylcyclopropenone (DPC). The source of these receptors is a woman between 18 and 29 years old with alopecia areata. Some clones in this sample may be carry-over from other donors' samples.

This clonotype showed up many times. This sequence joins TRBV28 and TRBJ2-3, with D perhaps TRBD1 (6 bases). Germline CDR1 reads MDHEN; CDR2 reads SYDVKM. Trimming shortened V by 3 bases and J by 2 bases, and 9 bases separated the two germline ends. This CDR3 is built from 14 residues. The CDR3 region has the DNA TGTGCCAGCAGTTTGAGACAGGTCACAGATACGCAGTATTTT. Its protein product is CASSLRQVTDTQYF.

This clonotype was seen repeatedly, ten times or more. V usage is TRBV28 and J usage is TRBJ1-5; 9 nucleotides line up with TRBD1. This CDR3 contains 15 residues. The germline CDR1 and CDR2 sequences are MDHEN and SYDVKM. V trimming: 7 bases; J trimming: 1 base; junction bases outside the gene matches: 5. The CDR3 here is CASTLGQGSNQPQHF. CDR3 sequence (DNA): TGTGCCAGCACCTTAGGACAGGGGAGCAATCAGCCCCAGCATTTT.

The rearrangement links TRBV7-9 to TRBJ1-6; 7 bases match TRBD1. From germline, CDR1 is SEHNR and CDR2 FQNEAQ (reference sequence). Germline trimming cut 0 bases from V and 6 bases from J; bases unmatched to any gene: 5. This CDR3 is built from 16 residues. CDR3 DNA sequence: TGTGCCAGCAGCTTAGCCGGGACAGTGATTAATTCACCCCTCCACTTT. Its translation is CASSLAGTVINSPLHF. The complete variable domain, with remaining parts taken from reference TRBV7-9 and TRBJ1-6, reads DTGVSQNPRHKITKRGQNVTFRCDPISEHNRLYWYRQTLGQGPEFLTYFQNEAQLEKSRLLSDRFSAERPKGSFSTLEIQRTEQGDSAMYLCASSLAGTVINSPLHFGNGTRLTVT.

This clonotype was detected ten times or more. V usage is TRBV20-1 and J usage is TRBJ1-5, with 8 bases aligning to TRBD1. The CDR3 consists of 13 residues. V was clipped by 5 bases and J by 4 bases; unmatched bases: 4. Germline V gives CDR1 DFQATT, CDR2 SNEGSKA (reference sequence). Written as DNA, the CDR3 is TGCAGTGCTTCAGGACAGGGTAATCAGCCCCAGCATTTT. Translating it yields CSASGQGNQPQHF.

The table lists this clonotype with many counts. The V gene is TRBV7-2, the J gene TRBJ2-1, with unresolved D. Germline V gives CDR1 SGHTA, CDR2 FQGNSA. V shed 8 bases and J shed 4 bases, with 12 bases lying between them. The CDR3 runs to 13 residues. CDR3 nucleotide sequence: TGTGCCAGCTCATCCGGACGGTACAATGAGCAGTTCTTC. It is translated as CASSSGRYNEQFF.

In this sample, this clonotype turned up many times. The CDR3 sequence: CASSQDFRGTGYNEQFF. CDR3 DNA: TGTGCCAGCAGCCAAGATTTTCGGGGCACAGGTTACAATGAGCAGTTCTTC. The rearrangement links TRBV3-1 to TRBJ2-1; TRBD1 or TRBD2 may be the D gene (5 bases each). Germline loops: CDR1 LGHDT, CDR2 YNNKEL (reference sequence). The CDR3 consists of 17 residues. V lost 0 bases to trimming and J lost 4 bases, with 16 bases between them.

This clonotype showed up just a few times. The rearrangement uses TRBV3-1 and TRBJ1-4; no clear D. CDR1 LGHDT and CDR2 YNNKEL come from the germline V gene (reference sequence). V shed 0 bases and J shed 0 bases, with 8 bases lying between them. The CDR3 has 16 amino acids. CDR3 in amino acids: CASSQDLRTTNEKLFF. The CDR3 nucleotides read TGTGCCAGCAGCCAAGACCTCCGGACAACTAATGAAAAACTGTTTTTT.

This clonotype was found a few times. The V and J genes are TRBV9 and TRBJ2-1; TRBD1 is a possible D gene (7 bases). The CDR3 consists of 16 residues. Trimming removed 3 bases at V and 7 bases at J, with 20 bases between. From germline, CDR1 is SGDLS and CDR2 YYNGEE. CDR3 loop: CASSAGAAPGGNEQFF. The CDR3 region has the DNA TGTGCCAGCAGCGCCGGAGCGGCGCCAGGGGGGAATGAGCAGTTCTTC.

This clonotype showed up many times. V is TRBV12-3 or TRBV12-4 and J is TRBJ1-5, with D hard to call. This CDR3 spans 15 amino acids. Between the trimmed V and J ends, which lost 3 bases and 5 bases, there was a span of 14 bases. As DNA, the CDR3 is TGTGCCAGCAGTTTGACAATTAACCCCGATCAGCCCCAGCATTTT. Encoded protein: CASSLTINPDQPQHF.

The J gene is TRBJ2-3, the V gene TRBV6-4; D call uncertain. The length of the CDR3 is 13 residues. Germline V lookup: CDR1 MRHNA, CDR2 SNTAGT. The germline V and J ends were trimmed by 4 bases and 5 bases, with 10 bases remaining between them. CDR3 residues: CASSARVQDTQYF. The CDR3 nucleotides read TGTGCCAGCAGTGCCCGGGTACAAGATACGCAGTATTTT.

The sample holds a few counts of this clonotype. The chain recombines TRBV28 with TRBJ1-1, with TRBD1 matching over 8 bases. The CDR3 is 14 residues long. The germline CDR1 and CDR2 sequences are MDHEN and SYDVKM. Germline trimming cut 1 base from V and 4 bases from J; bases unmatched to any gene: 2. In nucleotides, the CDR3 is TGTGCCAGCAGTTTATTACAGGGGGGCACTGAAGCTTTCTTT. Protein sequence: CASSLLQGGTEAFF.

This clonotype was seen many times. V gene TRBV6-2 or TRBV6-3 combines with J gene TRBJ1-1, with 8 bases matching TRBD1. The CDR3 is 15 amino acids. Germline CDR1 is MNHEY and CDR2 is SVGEGT. After removal of 10 bases from V and 6 bases from J, the junction contained 16 bases not matched to a gene. The chain's CDR3 is CAIVSGGASSAEAFF. The CDR3 bases are TGTGCCATCGTTTCAGGGGGCGCGAGTAGTGCTGAAGCTTTCTTT.

DNA of the CDR3: TGCGCCAGCAGCTCCGTGGCAGGCGGTAACACTGAAGCTTTCTTT. It yields the protein CASSSVAGGNTEAFF. The V call is TRBV5-1, the J call TRBJ1-1; the D is unclear. V was pared by 3 bases and J by 2 bases, with 14 bases between. Germline CDR1 reads SGHRS; CDR2 reads YFSETQ. CDR3 length equals 15 residues.